The rows below give T cell receptor beta chains drawn from one sample of a study of shared clonotypes between healthy human individuals. The protocol was immunoSEQ multiplex PCR, while the TCRdb copy is restricted to in-frame clones and leaves out a portion. The repertoire holds roughly 2,000,000 clones, with roughly 95% as singletons. The specimen was naive CD8+ T cells from PBMCs. The receptor set was obtained from a young man in good health. Some clones in this sample may be carry-over from other donors' samples. CDR3s include the opening cysteine and the closing phenylalanine or tryptophan. A D gene is named only where the DNA matches it firmly. Clone size, where shown, is once, few, many, or a class for clones that have expanded.

>TRBD1|TRBJ1-2|TRBV9|-
CASSATRQGPIYGYTF
TGTGCCAGCAGCGCAACAAGACAGGGACCAATCTATGGCTACACCTTC
>-|TRBJ2-2|TRBV19|-
CASSVLSAGELFF
TGTGCCAGTAGTGTCCTTTCTGCCGGGGAGCTGTTTTTT
>TRBD2|TRBJ2-1|TRBV4-3|once
CASSQGTSAFEQFF
TGCGCCAGCAGCCAAGGGACTAGCGCTTTTGAGCAGTTCTTC
>-|TRBJ2-7|TRBV5-5|-
CASSLVRGLGDEQYF
TGTGCCAGCAGCTTAGTACGGGGGCTGGGGGACGAGCAGTACTTC
>TRBD1|TRBJ2-7|TRBV6-5|once
CASSKRDRGLGEQYF
TGTGCCAGCAGTAAACGGGACAGGGGATTGGGCGAGCAGTACTTC
>-|TRBJ2-1|TRBV27|-
CASGLQGGNEQFF
TGTGCCAGCGGTTTACAGGGTGGCAATGAGCAGTTCTTC
>-|TRBJ2-2|TRBV11-2|-
CASGEDRNTGELFF
TGTGCCAGCGGGGAAGACAGAAACACCGGGGAGCTGTTTTTT
>-|TRBJ2-1|TRBV9|-
CASSVERNYNEQFF
TGTGCCAGCAGCGTGGAGCGGAACTACAATGAGCAGTTCTTC
>-|TRBJ2-1|TRBV7-9|-
CASSFGMSPDNEQFF
TGTGCCAGCAGCTTTGGTATGTCCCCCGACAATGAGCAGTTCTTC
>-|TRBJ2-7|TRBV28|-
CASRIRAGTYEQYF
TGTGCCAGCAGAATTAGGGCAGGTACCTACGAGCAGTACTTC
>-|TRBJ1-1|TRBV9|few
CASSQQGNTEAFF
TGTGCCAGCAGTCAACAGGGGAACACTGAAGCTTTCTTT
>-|TRBJ1-5|TRBV28|-
CASSRAGEIDQPQHF
TGTGCCAGCAGCAGAGCAGGGGAGATAGATCAGCCCCAGCATTTT
>TRBD1|TRBJ1-5|TRBV28|-
CASSSPSTGSTNQPQHF
TGTGCCAGCAGTTCCCCGTCGACAGGGTCTACTAATCAGCCCCAGCATTTT
>-|TRBJ2-1|TRBV6-6|-
CASSPGANEQFF
TGTGCCAGCAGCCCCGGAGCCAATGAGCAGTTCTTC
>-|TRBJ1-2|TRBV30|-
CAWGSYVALEYGYTF
TGTGCCTGGGGGTCCTACGTGGCACTCGAGTATGGCTACACCTTC
>TRBD2|TRBJ2-1|TRBV4-3|-
CASSQGLAGAGSSYNEQFF
TGCGCCAGCAGCCAGGGACTAGCGGGAGCCGGGAGCTCCTACAATGAGCAGTTCTTC
>TRBD2|TRBJ2-5|TRBV4-1|-
CASSQLPLAAQKETQYF
TGCGCCAGCAGCCAACTTCCACTAGCGGCCCAAAAAGAGACCCAGTACTTC
>-|TRBJ1-4|TRBV7-8|-
CASSLRSPRGTNEKLFF
TGTGCCAGCAGCCTTCGGTCCCCCCGGGGCACTAATGAAAAACTGTTTTTT
>TRBD2|TRBJ2-5|TRBV7-6|-
CASSPSTSGIRETQYF
TGTGCCAGCAGCCCATCGACTAGCGGGATACGGGAGACCCAGTACTTC
>-|TRBJ1-2|TRBV6-5|-
CASSYGGYGYTF
TGTGCCAGCAGTTACGGAGGTTACGGCTACACCTTC
>-|TRBJ1-1|TRBV4-3|-
CASSRITGAAEAFF
TGCGCCAGCAGCCGAATTACGGGGGCCGCTGAAGCTTTCTTT
>TRBD2|TRBJ2-7|TRBV5-4|-
CASSPGGSGRSYEQYF
TGTGCCAGCAGCCCGGGGGGGTCAGGCAGATCCTACGAGCAGTACTTC
>TRBD2|TRBJ2-2|TRBV5-1|-
CASSVGLAGVPGELFF
TGCGCCAGCAGCGTGGGACTAGCGGGAGTCCCCGGGGAGCTGTTTTTT
>TRBD2|TRBJ2-1|TRBV30|-
CAWKVPGLAFEQFF
TGTGCCTGGAAAGTGCCGGGACTAGCTTTCGAGCAGTTCTTC
>TRBD1|TRBJ2-7|TRBV29-1|-
CSVVEWDRGYEQYF
TGCAGCGTTGTAGAGTGGGACAGGGGCTACGAGCAGTACTTC
>TRBD1|TRBJ1-5|TRBV28|-
CASSPQRTGNQPQHF
TGTGCCAGCAGCCCTCAACGGACAGGGAATCAGCCCCAGCATTTT
>-|TRBJ2-7|TRBV11-2|-
CASSFGRYEQYF
TGTGCCAGCAGCTTCGGCAGATACGAGCAGTACTTC
>TRBD1|TRBJ2-1|TRBV7-9|-
CASRGTVRPYNEQFF
TGTGCCAGCAGGGGGACAGTACGACCTTACAATGAGCAGTTCTTC